This TCR beta chain was obtained from a study of blood T cell repertoires in COVID-19. At the level of the study: Samples taken during acute and convalescent COVID-19 were collected in the United States, Italy and Spain. The cDNA or gDNA used as material had been derived from T cells, B-cell-depleted T cells, or PBMCs.

This clone has a handful of counts. In the original analysis: Reference gene primers were amplified, and this amplification served to estimate nucleated cell counts. Method: immunoSEQ multiplex PCR; TCRdb's copy keeps in-frame clones and lacks some. Clone size and V and J calls were adopted from that table, with D and trimming inferred from the DNA. The sample includes 150,000 to 200,000 clones, approximately 90% of them seen just once. CDR1 is KGHSH and CDR2 is LQKENI in the germline V gene. V lost 3 bases and J 5 bases, leaving 10 bases between the germline ends. The CDR3 covers 13 residues. This sequence joins TRBV18 and TRBJ1-2; D is uncertain. The specimen sequenced was peripheral blood. This clonotype was sampled from a woman in her thirties with acute or convalescent COVID-19. CDR3 in DNA: TGTGCCAGCTCACCCGGAGCGGATTATGGCTACACCTTC. It translates to CASSPGADYGYTF.